These 5 T cell receptor beta chains came from one sample sequenced in a study of blood T cell repertoires in COVID-19. Sequenced by immunoSEQ multiplex PCR; TCRdb stores in-frame clones only, minus some. The sample records 300,000 to 400,000 clones, around 87% being singletons. The source material was peripheral blood. These receptors originate from a woman in her forties or fifties with COVID-19, enrolled during active disease.

The chain recombines TRBV19 with TRBJ2-7, with a possible D match to TRBD1 (6 bases). With 6 bases removed from V and 0 bases from J, the gap between germline ends came to 15 bases. This CDR3 contains 15 residues. Germline V gives CDR1 LNHDA, CDR2 SQIVND (reference sequence). CDR3 sequence (DNA): TGTGCCAGTAGCCTAGAGGGGGTCCCCTCCTACGAGCAGTACTTC. As protein: CASSLEGVPSYEQYF.

V is TRBV7-9 and J is TRBJ1-4, with 7 nucleotides matching TRBD1. With V trimmed by 5 bases and J by 10 bases, 13 bases remained unmatched. This CDR3 region has 15 residues. The germline CDR1 and CDR2 sequences are SEHNR and FQNEAQ (reference sequence). This CDR3 reads CASSRNGAGGGKLFF. CDR3 DNA sequence: TGTGCCAGCAGCCGTAACGGGGCAGGGGGTGGAAAACTGTTTTTT.

The chain has TRBV11-2 and TRBJ1-2, with D perhaps matching TRBD1 (6 bases). The CDR3 extends over 14 amino acids. The V gene's germline CDR1 is SGHAT and CDR2 FQNNGV. Trimming removed 5 bases at V and 2 bases at J, with 12 bases between. The CDR3 loop reads CASSPSGANYGYTF. The CDR3 nucleotides are TGTGCCAGCAGCCCATCAGGGGCAAACTATGGCTACACCTTC.

This chain connects TRBV7-9 to TRBJ2-1; 7 nucleotides line up with TRBD2. The CDR3 has 16 residues. V gave up 2 bases and J gave up 0 bases; unmatched junction bases: 4. The germline V gene encodes CDR1 SEHNR and CDR2 FQNEAQ (reference sequence). CDR3 in amino acids: CASSLLAGVSYNEQFF. The CDR3 DNA is TGTGCCAGCAGCTTATTGGCGGGAGTCTCCTACAATGAGCAGTTCTTC.

This CDR3 is CATAPTSGRQSEQFF. CDR3 DNA: TGTGCCACCGCACCGACTAGCGGGCGGCAATCTGAGCAGTTCTTC. V is TRBV15 and J is TRBJ2-1; TRBD2 matches at 10 bases. The V gene end was trimmed by 8 bases and the J gene end by 9 bases; junction bases not matched to a gene: 13. Germline CDR1 LNHNV, CDR2 YYDKDF (reference sequence). The CDR3 totals 15 residues.